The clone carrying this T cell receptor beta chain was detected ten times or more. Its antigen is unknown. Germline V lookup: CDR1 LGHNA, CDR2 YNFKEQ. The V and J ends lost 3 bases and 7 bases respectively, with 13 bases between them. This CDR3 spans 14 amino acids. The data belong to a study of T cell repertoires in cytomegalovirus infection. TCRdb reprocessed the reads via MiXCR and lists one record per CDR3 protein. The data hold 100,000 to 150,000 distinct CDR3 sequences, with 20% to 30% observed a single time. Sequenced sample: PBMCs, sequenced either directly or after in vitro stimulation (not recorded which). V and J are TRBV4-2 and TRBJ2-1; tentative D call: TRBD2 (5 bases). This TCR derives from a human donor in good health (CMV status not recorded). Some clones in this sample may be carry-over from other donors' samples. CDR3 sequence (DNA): TGTGCCAGCAGCCAGGACGTGAGGGAGAATGAGCAGTTCTTC. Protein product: CASSQDVRENEQFF.